This T cell receptor beta chain was recorded in a study of cytomegalovirus exposure and HLA in healthy donors (dated by TCRdb to 2015 to 2018). As for the study more broadly: An earlier analysis of a few hundred of the donors reported about 280 Gb of sequence data and 90 million to 120 million unique TCR beta sequences obtained from about 200 million T cells. About 280 gigabases of sequencing data and around 85 million unique TCR sequences made up an early release that covered several hundred HLA-typed donors. Of the 300 to 400 genotyped donors, around 81% fell in the genetic ancestry cluster associated with self-reported Caucasian donors. The study was designed to test whether signatures of past pathogen exposure could be identified by cataloging public T cell receptors. The study used immunosequencing to profile the T cell repertoires of under 700 subjects and linked those repertoires to cytomegalovirus serostatus. In addition to the first cohort of 500 to 850 subjects, a separate validation cohort of around 110 different subjects was used. To predict cytomegalovirus infection status, the study combined high-throughput TCR immunosequencing, statistical association of individual TCRs with disease status, and machine learning. A later analysis re-examined previously published TCR beta repertoires from over 500 donors and added high-resolution HLA genotyping to investigate patterns of TCR occurrence. The later analysis used no new phenotypic data to find candidate immune exposures, relying instead on TCR beta sequences and their occurrence across donors. An earlier analysis of 500 to 650 of the donors applied high-throughput TCR beta sequencing to assess whether each TCR beta V gene segment acted as functional or pseudogenic. Alongside the repertoire data, information on donor age, sex, ethnicity and CMV serostatus was compiled. In a later genetic analysis, genome-wide SNP genotypes for about three fifths of the roughly 670 donors were used, and that subset was treated as a discovery cohort. Every discovery cohort repertoire had been produced on one sequencing platform. HLA typing covered class I and class II loci at four-digit resolution. Typing coverage varied by locus: roughly 629-640 donors for A, B, C, DRB1 and DQB1; roughly 560 for DQA1; over 600 for DPA1; roughly 450 for DPB1. Several DR-DQ haplotypes were handled as single units for association and clustering because linkage in the cohort was strong. On average, around 230,000 unique TCR beta nucleotide sequences were sequenced per donor among several hundred genotyped donors of the cohort, with 15% to 20% of those sequences being non-productive.

The cohort was made up of roughly 670 healthy bone marrow donors. At the time of sampling, every cohort member was nominally healthy, though immune exposures that went unrecorded were likely present. The donor tested CMV seropositive, placing the donor among the roughly 300 seropositive members of the cohort. A peripheral blood sample was provided by each donor, and peripheral blood mononuclear cells were used for TCR beta sequencing. The Qiagen DNeasy Blood Extraction Kit was used to extract genomic DNA from the blood cell samples. Counted from cysteine to phenylalanine, this CDR3 has 13 amino acids. CDR3 DNA is the only sequence kept; it has 39 bases, read in frame from the first base. CDR1 and CDR2 were assigned from the germline V gene as SGHAT and FQNNGV. The trim is 4 bases for V and 0 bases for J, with a gap of 5 bases between the germline ends. Library preparation was by the immunoSEQ multiplex PCR assay. For the multiplex PCR, a mixture combining 60 forward primers for TCR Vbeta segments and 13 reverse primers for TCR Jbeta segments was used. A multiplex PCR assay on genomic DNA amplified the CDR3 region of rearranged TCR beta genes. Amplified TCR beta libraries were sequenced as 87-base-pair reads on the Illumina HiSeq System. For the original study's pipeline: A later analysis counted about 80 million unique TCR beta chains across the 600 to 850 repertoires, and roughly 9.9 million of these chains were shared by at least two donors. Raw reads were error-corrected and collapsed into unique sequences with a nearest-neighbor algorithm that merged closely related sequences to remove PCR and sequencing errors. V, D and J gene segments were assigned by aligning CDR3 sequences to IMGT reference sequences. For a sequence to be retained, a match of at least six nucleotides was required to both a V gene segment and a J gene segment. Rearrangements were classified as productive when the CDR3 lacked stop codons and remained in frame with V and J, and all other rearrangements were classified as non-productive. CDR3 was defined by IMGT convention, running from the second conserved V-encoded cysteine to the conserved J-encoded phenylalanine. In an earlier analysis of around 600 of the donors, sequences lacking an unambiguous match to a single V gene segment were excluded. An earlier analysis of 587 of the donors classified V segments as functional when productive rearrangements were above 56.7% and as segregating when the standard deviation between donors was above 5%. To diagnose cytomegalovirus status from the catalog of TCR beta chain sequences, a statistical classification framework was built. In a later analysis, V and J genes were assigned by comparing TCR nucleotide sequences against IMGT/GENE-DB human TR gene sequences. A later analysis assigned CDR3 sequences and most-parsimonious VDJ recombination scenarios with the TCRdist pipeline. In a later analysis, each TCR beta chain was defined by its CDR3 amino acid sequence together with its V-gene family, and reads without a unique V-gene family were excluded. As a way to deal with suspected cross-contamination and a sequencing artifact, a later analysis dropped nearly 600 nucleotide sequences that were highly shared and had low generation probability. In a later analysis, a clonal expansion index was calculated for each public chain from normalized within-repertoire ranks of inferred template counts. Generation probabilities in a later analysis came from a VDJ recombination model fitted to out-of-frame rearrangements, and those results were checked against IGoR. Hypergeometric tests were used in a later analysis to score TCR-TCR, TCR-HLA and TCR-CMV co-occurrence, with a repertoire-size bias correction applied to the TCR pairs. To estimate false discovery rates, a later analysis permuted the HLA or CMV assignments 20 times. In a later analysis, co-occurring TCRs were grouped using DBSCAN, and TCRdist sequence similarity was added for clustering within HLA-allele-positive subsets. Repertoires with fewer than 30,000 or more than 120,000 public chains, plus five repertoires with anomalous nucleotide sharing, were excluded from co-occurrence clustering. TCRdb carries this immuneACCESS record with in-frame sequences only. Its versions omit some clonotypes, under half of them owing to an unresolved V gene in the studies checked, with the rest unexplained. V and J calls and clone size are copied from that table; D and trimming were computed from the DNA. This sample gives fewer than 150,000 clones in total; over 70% of them show up just once. The top ten clones comprise almost 7% of the sample.

Concerning this clone: Its antigen specificity is not known. Base-call qualities are not available, and no considerably larger clone is one nucleotide away.

The study at large found these results: In vitro tests confirmed that a few of the cytomegalovirus-associated TCR beta chains recognize cytomegalovirus antigens. In a later analysis, HLA-associated TCR beta chains showed more clonal expansion and lower generation probabilities than non-associated chains that were equally common. A further reported finding was that TCR beta sequences accurately predicted the HLA-A and HLA-B alleles for most subjects in the first cohort. A group of highly shared sequence variants was considered likely to be a technical artifact of the sequencing pipeline. The classifier was reported to diagnose cytomegalovirus status with high specificity and sensitivity in both the original and validation cohorts. This cohort had only TCR beta chains sequenced, and the lack of alpha or paired-chain data limited which features could be detected. Linkage disequilibrium might explain the correlated functional status among segregating V segments, but an unknown experimental factor could not be ruled out. Specific HLA alleles were associated with roughly 17,000 TCR beta sequences at a false discovery rate of 0.05 in a later analysis. Most TCR sequences were observed very rarely across donors, whereas some public TCRs were present in many individuals. Assigning TCR associations to individual alleles was difficult when HLA alleles, especially DR and DQ, strongly co-occurred. In a later genetic analysis, fewer N-insertions in productive TCRs were reported among donors in an Asian-associated ancestry cluster than the approximately 670-donor mean. Because HLA typing was missing for some donors at each locus, association tests included only the typed subset. A total of 150 to 200 TCR beta chains were listed by the study as associated with cytomegalovirus. Some IMGT-functional V segments, including TRBV6-2 and TRBV6-3, could not be told apart with the 87-base-pair reads, so those segments were excluded. Most CMV-associated TCR beta chains appeared to be HLA-restricted in a later analysis, and the HLA associations seemed to be driven largely by CMV exposure. The only immune exposure information available for the cohort was CMV serostatus. The authors suggested that the approach could potentially be extended to other disease states and immunological phenotypes. According to a later analysis, TCR association rates differed among HLA loci, with DRB1 alleles showing the most associated TCRs and HLA-C alleles showing the fewest. A later genetic analysis associated a missense DCLRE1C variant with V-gene and J-gene trimming of TCR beta chains, and an independent cohort replicated the association. According to a later analysis, parvovirus B19, influenza, CMV and Epstein-Barr virus appeared linked to several top co-occurrence clusters. In an earlier analysis of about 550 of the donors, most TCR beta V segments were observed in productive rearrangements about 87% or about 30% of the time, broadly matching IMGT annotations. Around 16 rarely observed V segments, including chromosome 9 orphons, were excluded from the earlier analysis of several hundred of the donors because counts were too low. Sequencing depth was assumed to be roughly uniform across donors in the presence/absence analyses, though that assumption may not hold.

The chain couples TRBV11-2 to TRBJ2-3, with an unclear D gene assignment. Sequencing was done on a sample of PBMCs. This sequence originates from a man aged 35 to 55 in good health and CMV-seropositive. The sequenced DNA is TGTGCCAGCAGCTCCCTAAGCACAGATACGCAGTATTTT. Its amino acids are CASSSLSTDTQYF.